The following is a TCR beta chain sequence with its context. No antigen is known for it. No much larger clone exists at a distance of one base, and base qualities are not known. The germline V gene encodes CDR1 MNHEY and CDR2 SVGAGI. Clipping removes 6 bases from V and 2 bases from J, with 7 as the unmatched junction base count. The CDR3 holds 15 amino acids from the cysteine to the phenylalanine. The entry retains the CDR3 DNA only, 45 bases that are in frame from base 1. The data originate from a study of cytomegalovirus exposure and HLA in healthy donors (TCRdb year 2017). Regarding the study in general: According to a later analysis, one platform produced both the roughly 110 validation repertoires and the roughly 660 repertoires of the first cohort. The study was designed to test whether signatures of past pathogen exposure could be identified by cataloging public T cell receptors. Besides the first cohort of 666 subjects, a separate validation cohort made up of around 120 different subjects was used. To predict cytomegalovirus infection status, the study combined high-throughput TCR immunosequencing, statistical association of individual TCRs with disease status, and machine learning. General findings and caveats noted by the study authors: Most TCR sequences were seen in very few donors, while some public TCRs were found in many individuals. The authors suggested that the approach could potentially be generalized to other disease states and immunological phenotypes. In both the original and validation cohorts, the classifier was reported to diagnose cytomegalovirus status with high specificity and sensitivity. In a later analysis, TCRs clustered in the first cohort were found to also tend to co-occur in the 120 validation repertoires, with 94% of cluster scores above 0. In vitro tests confirmed that a few of the cytomegalovirus-associated TCR beta chains recognize cytomegalovirus antigens. All 120 or so repertoires were used to score co-occurrence in the validation cohort in a later analysis, because that analysis had no HLA typing for the cohort. In the study, 150 to 200 TCR beta chains were listed as associated with cytomegalovirus.

The protocol used for the library was the immunoSEQ multiplex PCR assay. The authors' pipeline ran thus. A statistical classification framework was developed to diagnose cytomegalovirus status using the catalog of TCR beta chain sequences. What TCRdb holds here is the immuneACCESS table cut down to in-frame rearrangements. Part of the clones is not present; checked against another copy, under half of the missing clones reflect an unresolved V gene, and the others are unexplained. For V, J and clone size, that table is used; D and trimming come from the DNA. In all, the sample holds 82,000 or so clones, and 95% of those were seen once. Together, the top ten hold 0.6% to 0.7% of the sample. The donors belonged to the validation cohort of around 110 subjects, which was separate from the 666-subject first cohort.

Sample: PBMCs. The sequence derives from a woman aged 18-29 years in good health and CMV-seronegative. The chain is made from TRBV6-5 and TRBJ2-7; 10 central bases correspond to TRBD2. The bases are TGTGCCAGCAGACCCAGCGGGAGGGCCACCTACGAGCAGTACTTC. This is translated as CASRPSGRATYEQYF.